A single sample gave rise to the 19 T cell receptor beta chains below, sequenced in a study of glioma-infiltrating T cells. Amplification of TCR alpha and beta CDR3 regions from RNA used iRepertoire nested multiplex PCR. MiXCR was run by TCRdb on the multiplex PCR reads, yielding one entry per CDR3 protein. The sample consists of a few hundred thousand distinct CDR3 sequences, 41% of them appearing once. Sequences were obtained from glioma tissue, nonneoplastic brain tissue, or PBMCs (not recorded which). These receptors all come from a human donor with low-grade glioma or glioblastoma, undergoing nonglioma brain surgery, or in good health (not recorded which).

About this clonotype itself: Its ends do not fully match the called genes, so a read error is possible. The CDR3 reads CASSPDMRNQRQHF. The CDR3 DNA reads as TGTGCCAGCAGCCCGGACATGAGAAATCAGCGCCAGCATTTT. The chain employs TRBV12-3 or TRBV12-4 and TRBJ1-5; maybe TRBD1 (5 bases). The CDR3 runs to 14 residues.

This clonotype appeared many times. This chain joins TRBV15 and TRBJ2-7; the D gene is possibly TRBD1 (5 bases). From germline, CDR1 is LNHNV and CDR2 YYDKDF (reference sequence). The CDR3 is 14 amino acids. V lost 0 bases and J 1 base, leaving 7 bases between the germline ends. CDR3 in DNA: TGTGCCACCAGCAGAGATAAGGGGTCCTACGAGCAGTACTTC. Residues: CATSRDKGSYEQYF.

The chain has TRBV28 and TRBJ2-5; D is unresolved. Germline V gives CDR1 MDHEN, CDR2 SYDVKM. The CDR3 is made up of 15 amino acids. V dropped 7 bases and J dropped 3 bases, with 18 bases sitting between them. The CDR3 loop reads CASTITELSKETQYF. CDR3 DNA sequence: TGTGCCAGCACCATCACGGAACTTTCTAAAGAGACCCAGTACTTC.

This clonotype was seen just once. A much larger clone differs from this one at a single base, so this may be a read error. The CDR3 spells CASSPSLYGYTF. CDR3 sequence (DNA): TGTGCCAGCAGTCCCAGTCTCTATGGCTACACCTTC. The J gene is TRBJ1-2, the V gene TRBV27; D uncertain. CDR3 size: 12 residues. In germline, CDR1 is MNHEY, CDR2 SMNVEV (reference sequence). The V gene lost 5 bases and the J gene lost 4 bases, with 8 bases spanning the gap.

This clonotype occurred many times. The J gene is TRBJ2-1, the V gene TRBV27, with 9 bases fitting TRBD2. V gave up 4 bases and J gave up 8 bases; unmatched junction bases: 6. This CDR3 contains 14 residues. Germline V gives CDR1 MNHEY, CDR2 SMNVEV (reference sequence). CDR3 DNA: TGTGCCAGCAGTTGGGGTAGCGGGAGCTATGAGCAGTTCTTC. It translates to CASSWGSGSYEQFF.

Details on this clonotype: A much larger clone differs from this one at a single base, so this may be a read error. The chain couples TRBV6-2 or TRBV6-3 to TRBJ2-7; D may correspond to TRBD1 or TRBD2 (7 bases each). Germline loops: CDR1 MNHEY, CDR2 SVGEGT. The CDR3 totals 13 residues. The CDR3 spells CVSSGTVSYEQYF. CDR3 bases: TGTGTCAGCAGCGGGACAGTCTCCTACGAGCAGTACTTC.

The chain recombines TRBV12-3 or TRBV12-4 with TRBJ1-2, with D uncertain. V lost 8 bases, J lost 6 bases, and 19 bases lay in between. The length of the CDR3 is 14 residues. The CDR3 bases are TGTGCCAGCGATATCGCGGGCAGCGTCGATGGCTACACCTTC. Protein sequence: CASDIAGSVDGYTF.

This chain's CDR3 is CSARWQAEKLFF. CDR3 nucleotides: TGCAGTGCTAGATGGCAGGCTGAAAAACTGTTTTTT. This rearrangement joins TRBV20-1 to TRBJ1-4; no reliable D call. V lost 2 bases and J lost 7, with 8 bases in between. CDR3 length: 12 residues. The germline gives CDR1 DFQATT, CDR2 SNEGSKA (reference sequence).

This clonotype was counted many times. The chain carries TRBV7-8 and TRBJ1-1; TRBD1 is a possible D gene (5 bases). Germline V CDR1 and CDR2: SGHVS, FQNEAQ. The CDR3 spans 14 residues. The V and J ends lost 0 bases and 2 bases respectively, with 7 bases between them. CDR3 sequence: CASSLAQGNTEAFF. CDR3 coding DNA: TGTGCCAGCAGCTTAGCGCAGGGAAACACTGAAGCTTTCTTT.

This clonotype was counted between two and nine times. This chain joins TRBV20-1 and TRBJ1-6; D is ambiguous. V shed 0 bases and J shed 10 bases, with 19 bases lying between them. Germline V gives CDR1 DFQATT, CDR2 SNEGSKA (reference sequence). The CDR3 is made up of 16 amino acids. The chain's CDR3 is CSARDPTSGPGSPLHF. DNA of the CDR3: TGCAGTGCTAGAGATCCTACTAGCGGACCGGGGTCACCCCTCCACTTT.

As concerns this clonotype: This may come from a read error, since a much larger clone is one base off. This chain uses TRBV20-1 with TRBJ1-1, with a tentative D call TRBD1 (6 bases). Per germline, CDR1 DFQATT and CDR2 SNEGSKA (reference sequence). The V end was cut by 3 bases, the J end by 6 bases, with 8 bases between. This CDR3 contains 11 residues. CDR3 in DNA: TGCAGTGCTAGGGGGGCGGCTGAAGCTTTCTTT. Translating gives CSARGAAEAFF.

A note on this clonotype: A much larger clonotype is one base distant, so this may be a read error. The J gene is TRBJ2-5, the V gene TRBV6-9, with TRBD1 matching 7 bases. V was clipped by 3 bases and J by 4 bases; unmatched bases: 11. Germline values: CDR1 MNHGY, CDR2 SVAAGI. This CDR3 is built from 16 residues. The CDR3 DNA sequence: TGTGCCAGCAGTTACTTGAATCGGGACAGAGCAGAGACCCAGTACTTC. Translation gives CASSYLNRDRAETQYF.

This clonotype has ten or more counts. V gene TRBV20-1 combines with J gene TRBJ2-1; 8 nucleotides line up with TRBD2. Trimming took 7 bases from V and 0 from J; bases not matched to a gene: 5. CDR1 is DFQATT, CDR2 SNEGSKA, per germline (reference sequence). The CDR3 sequence is 14 residues long. For the CDR3, the DNA is TGCAGTGGAACTAGCGGTTCCTCCTACAATGAGCAGTTCTTC. It is translated as CSGTSGSSYNEQFF.

The V gene is TRBV4-1, the J gene TRBJ2-7, with D tentatively TRBD2 (6 bases). The CDR3 is made up of 17 amino acids. The V end lost 0 bases, the J end lost 2 bases, and 17 bases lay between the germline ends. Germline values: CDR1 MGHRA, CDR2 YSYEKL. The DNA of the CDR3 is TGCGCCAGCAGCCAAGATAGGTCGGGACGGGGGACCTACGAGCAGTACTTC. Its protein product is CASSQDRSGRGTYEQYF.

This clonotype was detected only a few times. The chain has TRBV20-1 and TRBJ2-3; 8 nucleotides match TRBD2. Germline CDR1 DFQATT, CDR2 SNEGSKA (reference sequence). The CDR3 is made up of 13 amino acids. J was trimmed by 0 bases and V by 6 bases; bases with no gene match: 2. CDR3 residues: CSAVAGSTDTQYF. CDR3 DNA: TGCAGTGCCGTAGCGGGGAGCACAGATACGCAGTATTTT.

This clonotype was seen just once. Since a much larger clone is just one base distant, this may be a read error. In DNA, the CDR3 is TGCAGTGCTAGAGATCTGGCTAGCGGGAGTAGCTACGAGCAGTACTTC. It yields the protein CSARDLASGSSYEQYF. The chain carries TRBV20-1 and TRBJ2-7; TRBD2 agrees at 10 bases. This CDR3 spans 16 amino acids. The trim removed 0 bases at V and 3 bases at J, leaving 8 bases unmatched. CDR1 DFQATT and CDR2 SNEGSKA come from the germline V gene (reference sequence).

This clonotype showed up just once. Possible read error: a much larger clone is one base away. The V gene is TRBV27, the J gene TRBJ2-7; TRBD1 matches at 9 bases. Germline-derived CDR1 and CDR2 are MNHEY and SMNVEV (reference sequence). This CDR3 has 15 residues. In DNA, the CDR3 is TGTGCCAGAAGTTTTTTGGGACAGGGACGTTACGAGCAGTACTTC. Amino acids: CARSFLGQGRYEQYF.

This clonotype has only a few counts. J is TRBJ2-7 and V is TRBV27; D possibly corresponds to TRBD2 (7 bases). Germline CDR1 MNHEY, CDR2 SMNVEV (reference sequence). The CDR3 sequence is 17 residues long. The V end was cut by 4 bases, the J end by 0 bases, with 19 bases between. The CDR3 coding sequence is TGTGCCAGCAGTTACCGCCACTCGGGGGGCCTCTCCTACGAGCAGTACTTC. Translating it yields CASSYRHSGGLSYEQYF.

This clonotype has only a few counts. This sequence joins TRBV20-1 and TRBJ2-5, with D unclear. V was cut by 2 bases and J by 1 base, with 14 bases left in between. The V gene's germline CDR1 is DFQATT and CDR2 SNEGSKA (reference sequence). CDR3 length: 15 amino acids. The CDR3 DNA reads as TGCAGTGCTAGATCGAGGCCGTTAATCCAAGAGACCCAGTACTTC. Its protein product is CSARSRPLIQETQYF.